These T cell receptor beta chains were read from a single sample in a study of shared clonotypes between healthy human individuals. Method: immunoSEQ multiplex PCR; TCRdb's copy keeps in-frame clones and lacks some. The table records roughly 1.4 million clones, approximately 98.5% of them present only once. Sequences were obtained from naive CD4+ T cells sorted from blood. Receptors were obtained from a young man in good health. The CDR3 runs from the conserved cysteine through the conserved F or W. Each record gives: D gene, V gene, CDR3 length, clone size, J gene, CDR3 protein, CDR3 DNA. D genes are given only for firm matches. The size of a clone is reported for some rows only, either as once, few or many, or as a class for expanded clones.

d_call: TRBD1; v_call: TRBV7-9; cdr3_length: 14; clone_size: NA; j_call: TRBJ1-3; cdr3_aa: CATPGTVAGNTIYF; cdr3_nt: TGTGCCACCCCTGGGACAGTCGCTGGAAACACCATATATTTT
d_call: NA; v_call: TRBV7-2; cdr3_length: 15; clone_size: once; j_call: TRBJ2-1; cdr3_aa: CASSFKLQIYNEQFF; cdr3_nt: TGTGCCAGCAGCTTTAAACTCCAAATCTACAATGAGCAGTTCTTC
d_call: TRBD2; v_call: TRBV10-1; cdr3_length: 15; clone_size: NA; j_call: TRBJ2-5; cdr3_aa: CASSESSLGGETQYF; cdr3_nt: TGCGCCAGCAGTGAGTCAAGTCTGGGGGGGGAGACCCAGTACTTC
d_call: TRBD2; v_call: TRBV11-3; cdr3_length: 16; clone_size: NA; j_call: TRBJ2-3; cdr3_aa: CASSLEGLAGTDTQYF; cdr3_nt: TGTGCCAGCAGCTTAGAGGGTCTAGCGGGCACAGATACGCAGTATTTT
d_call: NA; v_call: TRBV5-4; cdr3_length: 15; clone_size: NA; j_call: TRBJ1-2; cdr3_aa: CASRLTGEGNYGYTF; cdr3_nt: TGTGCCAGCAGGCTTACCGGTGAGGGTAACTATGGCTACACCTTC
d_call: NA; v_call: TRBV5-1; cdr3_length: 16; clone_size: NA; j_call: TRBJ2-7; cdr3_aa: CASSLAGRTGVSEQYF; cdr3_nt: TGCGCCAGCAGCTTGGCCGGGAGAACGGGAGTCTCTGAGCAGTACTTC
d_call: NA; v_call: TRBV14; cdr3_length: 15; clone_size: NA; j_call: TRBJ2-7; cdr3_aa: CASSQDTGVAHEQYF; cdr3_nt: TGTGCCAGCAGCCAAGATACGGGAGTGGCCCACGAGCAGTACTTC
d_call: NA; v_call: TRBV9; cdr3_length: 15; clone_size: NA; j_call: TRBJ2-5; cdr3_aa: CASSPTGLGSETQYF; cdr3_nt: TGTGCCAGCAGCCCCACGGGTCTTGGTTCGGAGACCCAGTACTTC
d_call: NA; v_call: TRBV18; cdr3_length: 15; clone_size: NA; j_call: TRBJ1-4; cdr3_aa: CASSPRASNDEKLFF; cdr3_nt: TGTGCCAGCTCACCACGTGCTTCAAATGATGAAAAACTGTTTTTT
d_call: NA; v_call: TRBV29-1; cdr3_length: 12; clone_size: NA; j_call: TRBJ1-1; cdr3_aa: CSVGYLNTEAFF; cdr3_nt: TGCAGCGTTGGGTACTTGAACACTGAAGCTTTCTTT
d_call: TRBD1; v_call: TRBV7-9; cdr3_length: 13; clone_size: NA; j_call: TRBJ2-7; cdr3_aa: CASSLTGGVEQYF; cdr3_nt: TGTGCCAGCAGCTTAACAGGGGGCGTCGAGCAGTACTTC
d_call: NA; v_call: TRBV7-9; cdr3_length: 14; clone_size: once; j_call: TRBJ2-5; cdr3_aa: CASSYMTGSETQYF; cdr3_nt: TGTGCCAGCAGCTATATGACAGGTTCGGAGACCCAGTACTTC
d_call: TRBD1; v_call: TRBV28; cdr3_length: 20; clone_size: NA; j_call: TRBJ1-5; cdr3_aa: CASSNRGWRDRSTLNQPQHF; cdr3_nt: TGTGCCAGCAGTAACCGTGGGTGGAGGGACAGGAGTACTTTAAATCAGCCCCAGCATTTT